The clone carrying this T cell receptor beta chain was observed at least ten times. Its antigen is not identified. Arm-PCR with iRepertoire HTBI primers amplified the CDR3 regions for these TCR beta libraries. TCRdb processed the multiplex PCR reads anew with MiXCR; each CDR3 protein has one entry. The sample shows 430,000 or so distinct CDR3 sequences, 21% of them seen only once. The data belong to a study of regulatory T cells in long-lasting Graves disease. Study-level results: Study was limited to peripheral blood, excluding thyroid tissue.

The CDR3 sequence is 13 residues long. Germline lookup yields CDR1 ENHRY and CDR2 SYGVKD. After removal of 9 bases from V and 2 bases from J, the junction contained 4 bases not matched to a gene. Time point here: persistent/refractory GD, antithyroid drugs over 5 years with positive TRAb. PBMCs provided the RNA from which the TCR library was made. The source is a female donor with Graves disease. The V call is TRBV10-3, the J call TRBJ1-1; 9 nucleotides match TRBD1. Sequenced here: peripheral blood mononuclear cells (PBMCs), sampled when the disease was refractory, from a patient treated with antithyroid drugs. CDR3 bases: TGTGCCATAAGACAGGGGGTTAACACTGAAGCTTTCTTT. Translated, it gives CAIRQGVNTEAFF.